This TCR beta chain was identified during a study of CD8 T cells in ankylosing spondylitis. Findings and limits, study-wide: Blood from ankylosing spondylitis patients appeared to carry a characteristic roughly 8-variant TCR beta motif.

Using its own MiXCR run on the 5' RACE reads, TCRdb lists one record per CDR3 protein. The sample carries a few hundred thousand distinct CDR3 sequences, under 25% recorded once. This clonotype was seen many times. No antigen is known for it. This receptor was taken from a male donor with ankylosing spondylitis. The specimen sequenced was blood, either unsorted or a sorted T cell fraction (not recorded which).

This chain's CDR3 is CSVTILAGVSEQYF. The CDR3 nucleotides read TGCAGCGTTACGATCCTAGCGGGAGTGAGCGAGCAGTACTTC. The V call is TRBV29-1, the J call TRBJ2-7; 10 bases line up with TRBD2. The CDR3 loop spans 14 amino acids. Per the germline V gene, CDR1 is SQVTM and CDR2 is ANQGSEA. Losses at the gene ends were 5 bases for V and 6 bases for J; bases not matched to a gene: 10.